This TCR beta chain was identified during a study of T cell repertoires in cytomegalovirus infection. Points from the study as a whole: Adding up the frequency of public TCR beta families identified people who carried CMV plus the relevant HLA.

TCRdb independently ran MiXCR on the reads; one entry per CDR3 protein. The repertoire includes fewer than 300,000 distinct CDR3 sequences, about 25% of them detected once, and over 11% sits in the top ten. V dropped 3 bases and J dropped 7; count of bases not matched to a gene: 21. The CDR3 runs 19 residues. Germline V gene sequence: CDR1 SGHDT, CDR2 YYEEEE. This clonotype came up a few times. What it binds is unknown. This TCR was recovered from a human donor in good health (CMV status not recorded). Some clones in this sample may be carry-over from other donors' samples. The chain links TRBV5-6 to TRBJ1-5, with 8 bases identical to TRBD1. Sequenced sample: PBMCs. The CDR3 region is CASSSLQVDRAGPSQPQHF. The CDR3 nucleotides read TGTGCCAGCAGCTCCCTTCAGGTGGACAGGGCTGGTCCAAGCCAGCCCCAGCATTTT.